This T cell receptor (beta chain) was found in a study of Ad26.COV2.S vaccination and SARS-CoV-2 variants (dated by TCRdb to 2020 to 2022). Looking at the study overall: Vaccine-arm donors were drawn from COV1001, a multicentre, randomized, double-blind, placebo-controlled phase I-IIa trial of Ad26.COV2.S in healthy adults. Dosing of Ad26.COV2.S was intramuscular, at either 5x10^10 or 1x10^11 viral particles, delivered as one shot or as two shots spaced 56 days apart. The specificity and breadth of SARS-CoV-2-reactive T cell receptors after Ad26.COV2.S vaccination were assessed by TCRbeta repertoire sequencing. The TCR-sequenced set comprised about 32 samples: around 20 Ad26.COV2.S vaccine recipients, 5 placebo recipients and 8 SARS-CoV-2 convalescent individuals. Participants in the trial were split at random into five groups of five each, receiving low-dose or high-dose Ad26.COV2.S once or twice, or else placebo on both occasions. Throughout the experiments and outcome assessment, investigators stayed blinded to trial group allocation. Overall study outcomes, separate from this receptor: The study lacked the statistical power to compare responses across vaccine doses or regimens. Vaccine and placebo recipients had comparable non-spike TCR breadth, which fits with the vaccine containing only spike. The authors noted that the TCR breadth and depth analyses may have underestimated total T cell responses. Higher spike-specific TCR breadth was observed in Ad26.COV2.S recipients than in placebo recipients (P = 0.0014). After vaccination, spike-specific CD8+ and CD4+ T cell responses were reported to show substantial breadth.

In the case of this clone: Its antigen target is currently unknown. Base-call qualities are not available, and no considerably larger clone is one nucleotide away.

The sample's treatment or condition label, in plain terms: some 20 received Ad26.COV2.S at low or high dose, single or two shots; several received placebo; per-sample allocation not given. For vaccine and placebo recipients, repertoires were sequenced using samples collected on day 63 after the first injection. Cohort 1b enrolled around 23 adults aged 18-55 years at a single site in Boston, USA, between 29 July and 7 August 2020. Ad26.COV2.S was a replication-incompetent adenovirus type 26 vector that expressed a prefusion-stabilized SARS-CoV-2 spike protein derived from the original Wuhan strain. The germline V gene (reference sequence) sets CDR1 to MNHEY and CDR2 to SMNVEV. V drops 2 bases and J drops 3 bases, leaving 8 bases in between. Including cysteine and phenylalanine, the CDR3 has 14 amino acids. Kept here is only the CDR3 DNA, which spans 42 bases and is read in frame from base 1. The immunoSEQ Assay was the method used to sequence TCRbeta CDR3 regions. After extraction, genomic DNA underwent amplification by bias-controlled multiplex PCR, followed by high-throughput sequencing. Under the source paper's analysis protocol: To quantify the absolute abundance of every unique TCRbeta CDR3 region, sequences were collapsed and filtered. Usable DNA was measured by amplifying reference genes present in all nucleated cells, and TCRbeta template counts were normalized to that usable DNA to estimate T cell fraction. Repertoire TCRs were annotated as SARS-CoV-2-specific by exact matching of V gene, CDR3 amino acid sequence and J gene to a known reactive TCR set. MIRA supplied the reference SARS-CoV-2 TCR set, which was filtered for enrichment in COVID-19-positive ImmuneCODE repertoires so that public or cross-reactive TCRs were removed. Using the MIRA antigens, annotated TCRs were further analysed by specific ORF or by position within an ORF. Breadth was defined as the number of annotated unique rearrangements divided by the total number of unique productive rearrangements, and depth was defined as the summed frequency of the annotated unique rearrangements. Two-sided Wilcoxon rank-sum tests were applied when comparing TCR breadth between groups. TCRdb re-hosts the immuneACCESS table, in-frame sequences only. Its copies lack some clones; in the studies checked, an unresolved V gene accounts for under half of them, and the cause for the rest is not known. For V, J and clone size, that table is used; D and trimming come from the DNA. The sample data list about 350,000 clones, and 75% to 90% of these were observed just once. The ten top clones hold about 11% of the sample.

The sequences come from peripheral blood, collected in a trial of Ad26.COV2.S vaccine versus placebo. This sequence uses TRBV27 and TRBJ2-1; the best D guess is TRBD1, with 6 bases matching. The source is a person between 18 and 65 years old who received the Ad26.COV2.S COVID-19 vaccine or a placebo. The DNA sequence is TGTGCCAGCAGTTTAGGGACAAACTACAATGAGCAGTTCTTC. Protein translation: CASSLGTNYNEQFF.